The entry that follows covers one T cell receptor beta chain sequence. The data derive from a study of blood T cell repertoires in COVID-19. Across the whole study: Some COVID-19 samples were acute and others convalescent; all came from the United States, Italy and Spain.

CDR1 and CDR2 (germline): MDHEN, SYDVKM. This CDR3 has 15 residues. Trimming stripped 10 bases from V and 5 bases from J, with 20 bases between. Per the study methods: Scientists estimated how many nucleated cells there were by amplifying reference gene primers. Method: immunoSEQ multiplex PCR; TCRdb's copy keeps in-frame clones and lacks some. V, J and clone size reflect that table, while D and trimming were determined from the DNA. The sample lists 220,000 or so clones, 84% occurring once. This TCR derives from a woman aged 60-70 years with acute or convalescent COVID-19. Sequenced: peripheral blood. The V gene is TRBV28, the J gene TRBJ2-2; no reliable D call. In DNA form, the CDR3 reads TGTGCCACCACCTACTCCCGGGTCGGTACCGGGGAGCTGTTTTTT. This gives the protein CATTYSRVGTGELFF.